The next 25 T cell receptor beta chains were all read from a single sample in a study of blood T cell repertoires in COVID-19. Produced via immunoSEQ multiplex PCR; TCRdb's table is partial and in-frame only. The sample includes about 180,000 clones, approximately 89% of them seen just once. Sequencing used PBMCs or T cells enriched from blood (not recorded which). The receptors stem from a man in his forties who had recovered from COVID-19.

This clone is a singleton in its sample. CDR3 sequence reads: CASSIKPWTGGSYNEQFF. The CDR3 DNA reads TGTGCCAGTAGTATAAAACCCTGGACAGGGGGCTCCTACAATGAGCAGTTCTTC. This rearrangement joins TRBV19 to TRBJ2-1; 10 bases match TRBD1. CDR1 is LNHDA, CDR2 SQIVND, per germline (reference sequence). The CDR3 length is 18 residues. The J segment lost 0 bases and the V segment lost 2 bases, leaving 7 bases of the junction unmatched.

The V gene is TRBV6-5, the J gene TRBJ2-5; the D gene is possibly TRBD1 (7 bases). The CDR3 loop spans 16 amino acids. The germline V gene has CDR1 MNHEY and CDR2 SVGAGI. Trimming removed 0 bases from V and 1 base from J, with 12 bases in between. The CDR3 nucleotides read TGTGCCAGCAGTTACTCGGGGGGACAGCGCCAAGAGACCCAGTACTTC. Amino acid sequence: CASSYSGGQRQETQYF.

The rearrangement joins TRBV6-4 to TRBJ1-4; D is unclear. Germline CDR1 reads MRHNA; CDR2 reads SNTAGT. V was trimmed by 6 bases and J by 5 bases, leaving 16 bases between them. The CDR3 extends over 15 amino acids. CDR3 nucleotides: TGTGCCAGCAGCCCCGGGGAGTCGGGAAATGAAAAACTGTTTTTT. It yields the protein CASSPGESGNEKLFF.

This clone has a handful of counts. The CDR3 protein is CASSSGGPSSSYEQYF. CDR3 DNA: TGTGCCAGCAGTTCGGGGGGACCGAGTAGCTCCTACGAGCAGTACTTC. The chain uses TRBV28 and TRBJ2-7; 7 bases fit TRBD2. This CDR3 has 16 amino acids. J lost 0 bases, V lost 4 bases, and 9 bases had no gene match. In germline, CDR1 is MDHEN, CDR2 SYDVKM.

This sequence joins TRBV18 and TRBJ1-1, with D tentatively TRBD1 (5 bases). Trimming left V 2 bases short and J 1 base short, with 8 bases between. The CDR3 sequence is 14 residues long. Germline CDR1 is KGHSH and CDR2 is LQKENI. The CDR3 loop reads CASSPGAQNTEAFF. CDR3 DNA sequence: TGTGCCAGCTCACCAGGGGCCCAGAACACTGAAGCTTTCTTT.

The genes are TRBV4-1 and TRBJ1-6; 9 bases match TRBD1. V shed 8 bases, J shed 8 bases, and the junction held 7 bases outside the gene matches. Germline CDR1 is MGHRA and CDR2 is YSYEKL. This CDR3 is 14 amino acids long. CDR3 in amino acids: CASEQGARDSPLHF. Here the CDR3 DNA reads TGCGCCAGCGAACAGGGGGCTCGTGATTCACCCCTCCACTTT.

The J gene is TRBJ1-5, the V gene TRBV28; no firm D call. This CDR3 has 14 amino acids. V was trimmed by 10 bases and J by 2 bases, leaving 15 bases between them. The V gene's germline CDR1 is MDHEN and CDR2 SYDVKM. The CDR3 nucleotides read TGTGCCACCACGGAGGGCGGGGGCAATCAGCCCCAGCATTTT. Translated, it gives CATTEGGGNQPQHF.

The chain carries TRBV28 and TRBJ2-3, with 9 bases fitting TRBD2. J lost 0 bases, V lost 3 bases, and 10 bases had no gene match. Germline lookup yields CDR1 MDHEN and CDR2 SYDVKM. CDR3 size: 18 residues. The CDR3 bases are TGTGCCAGCAGTTTTAATGCGGGAGGGGCCTTAAGCACAGATACGCAGTATTTT. It codes for CASSFNAGGALSTDTQYF.

The CDR3 region is CASSGMIGTAGPEAFF. DNA for the CDR3: TGTGCCAGCAGCGGAATGATAGGGACAGCGGGTCCTGAAGCTTTCTTT. The chain recombines TRBV7-9 with TRBJ1-1, with 7 nucleotides matching TRBD1. The CDR3 extends over 16 amino acids. The junction had 15 bases not matched to a gene; V was cut back by 5 bases and J by 6 bases. In germline, CDR1 is SEHNR, CDR2 FQNEAQ (reference sequence). The full variable domain, completed using reference TRBV7-9 and TRBJ1-1, is DTGVSQNPRHKITKRGQNVTFRCDPISEHNRLYWYRQTLGQGPEFLTYFQNEAQLEKSRLLSDRFSAERPKGSFSTLEIQRTEQGDSAMYLCASSGMIGTAGPEAFFGQGTRLTVV.

The V gene is TRBV5-8, the J gene TRBJ2-3; TRBD1 agrees at 7 bases. Unmatched junction bases numbered 13, after V lost 2 bases and J lost 1 base. The germline gives CDR1 SGHTS, CDR2 YDEGEE. The CDR3 has 18 amino acids. In nucleotides, the CDR3 is TGTGCCAGCAGCTTCGAGACAGGGTCAGTGTTACGCACAGATACGCAGTATTTT. The encoded protein is CASSFETGSVLRTDTQYF.

J is TRBJ1-1 and V is TRBV11-2; tentatively, D is TRBD1 (6 bases). Looked up from germline, CDR1 is SGHAT and CDR2 is FQNNGV. This CDR3 is 15 amino acids long. V was cut by 5 bases and J by 0 bases, with 13 bases left in between. The CDR3 DNA follows: TGTGCCAGCAGCCGTCGGGGACAAATGAACACTGAAGCTTTCTTT. Amino acid sequence: CASSRRGQMNTEAFF.

The chain uses TRBV7-9 and TRBJ1-6; D gene ambiguous. The CDR3 loop spans 17 amino acids. Germline CDR1 and CDR2: SEHNR and FQNEAQ (reference sequence). V shed 1 base and J shed 4 bases, with 14 bases lying between them. CDR3 nucleotide sequence: TGTGCCAGCAGCTTAGTAGTCGGCGGCGATTATAATTCACCCCTCCACTTT. It yields the protein CASSLVVGGDYNSPLHF.

The gene calls are TRBV25-1 and TRBJ1-1; the D is unclear. The V and J ends lost 6 bases and 1 base respectively, with 6 bases between them. The CDR3 covers 12 residues. Germline values: CDR1 MGHDK, CDR2 SYGVNS. The CDR3 DNA reads as TGTGCCAGCAGGTTATCGAACACTGAAGCTTTCTTT. Amino acid sequence: CASRLSNTEAFF.

The chain couples TRBV4-1 to TRBJ1-2, with D tentatively TRBD1 (6 bases). V lost 1 base and J 2 bases, leaving 11 bases between the germline ends. CDR3 size: 15 residues. The germline gives CDR1 MGHRA, CDR2 YSYEKL. The CDR3 loop is CASSQAPGTNYGYTF. The CDR3 DNA reads TGCGCCAGCAGCCAAGCCCCCGGGACAAACTATGGCTACACCTTC.

This chain links TRBV3-1 (or the pseudogene TRBV3-2) with TRBJ1-1; TRBD1 matches at 7 bases. The V gene end was trimmed by 1 base and the J gene end by 5 bases; junction bases not matched to a gene: 4. Germline V lookup: CDR1 LGHDT, CDR2 YNNKEL (reference sequence). The CDR3 has 14 residues. DNA of the CDR3: TGTGCCAGCAGCCAAGCAGGGGGTGGGACTGAAGCTTTCTTT. Protein product: CASSQAGGGTEAFF.

The V call is TRBV18, the J call TRBJ1-1; 8 bases align to TRBD1. The junction had 7 bases not matched to a gene; V was cut back by 3 bases and J by 4 bases. The CDR3 has 15 residues. Germline CDR1 reads KGHSH; CDR2 reads LQKENI. The CDR3 DNA is TGTGCCAGCTCACCCGACAGGGGAAGAATCACTGAAGCTTTCTTT. It yields the protein CASSPDRGRITEAFF.

CDR3 in DNA: TGTGCCAGCAGCGGGACTAGCTGGGAGACCCAGTACTTC. It specifies CASSGTSWETQYF. The V call is TRBV7-2, the J call TRBJ2-5, with 9 positions matching TRBD2. CDR1 is SGHTA, CDR2 FQGNSA, per germline. There are 13 residues in the CDR3. Losses at the gene ends were 5 bases for V and 5 bases for J; bases not matched to a gene: 3.

This clone was seen at least ten times. This rearrangement joins TRBV6-5 to TRBJ1-6; the D gene is possibly TRBD1 (6 bases). Germline CDR1 is MNHEY and CDR2 is SVGAGI. There are 15 residues in the CDR3. Deletions cut 5 bases from V and 4 bases from J, with 12 bases between. CDR3 nucleotide sequence: TGTGCCAGCAGTCCGGACGGACAGTATAATTCACCCCTCCACTTT. It encodes CASSPDGQYNSPLHF.

The rearrangement links TRBV30 to TRBJ2-7; D remains unclear. There are 11 residues in the CDR3. V was trimmed by 2 bases and J by 4 bases, leaving 6 bases between them. Germline CDR1 is GTSNPN and CDR2 is SVGIG (reference sequence). The CDR3 bases are TGTGCCTGGAGTCCTGAGTACGAGCAGTACTTC. It translates to CAWSPEYEQYF.

The rearrangement links TRBV28 to TRBJ2-5, with 10 bases that match TRBD1. The CDR3 has 15 residues. The trim removed 6 bases at V and 4 bases at J, leaving 8 bases unmatched. CDR1 is MDHEN and CDR2 is SYDVKM in the germline V gene. Here the CDR3 reads CASREGQGYRETQYF. DNA of the CDR3: TGTGCCAGCAGAGAGGGACAGGGGTATCGAGAGACCCAGTACTTC.

This clone was recorded only once. J is TRBJ1-2 and V is TRBV7-9; D unclear. Germline CDR1 is SEHNR and CDR2 is FQNEAQ (reference sequence). The CDR3 covers 15 residues. V lost 0 bases and J 1 base, leaving 9 bases between the germline ends. CDR3 protein: CASSLALLDNYGYTF. Here the CDR3 DNA reads TGTGCCAGCAGCTTAGCCCTACTCGATAACTATGGCTACACCTTC.

The rearrangement uses TRBV12-5 and TRBJ1-1; TRBD1 agrees at 9 bases. V lost 5 bases to trimming and J lost 0 bases; unmatched junction nucleotides: 4. This CDR3 comprises 15 residues. CDR1 LGHNT and CDR2 FRNRAP come from the germline V gene. The CDR3 nucleotides are TGTGCTAGTGGTGAGGGACAGGGTATGAACACTGAAGCTTTCTTT. This sequence encodes CASGEGQGMNTEAFF.

The rearrangement uses TRBV5-8 and TRBJ2-5; TRBD2 aligns across 10 bases. V lost 7 bases and J lost 1; bases outside the gene matches: 7. The CDR3 length is 15 residues. The V gene's germline CDR1 is SGHTS and CDR2 YDEGEE. CDR3 sequence reads: CASLPGLASQETQYF. CDR3 nucleotide sequence: TGTGCCAGCTTGCCGGGACTAGCGAGCCAAGAGACCCAGTACTTC.

J is TRBJ1-3 and V is TRBV10-3, with a weak D call TRBD1 (5 bases). The CDR3 runs 16 residues. V was trimmed by 5 bases and J by 2 bases, leaving 16 bases between them. In germline, CDR1 is ENHRY, CDR2 SYGVKD. This CDR3 reads CAISRIKGTTGNTIYF. The CDR3 DNA is TGTGCCATCAGTAGGATCAAGGGGACTACTGGAAACACCATATATTTT.

The chain links TRBV6-5 to TRBJ1-5; D ambiguous. The CDR3 spans 12 residues. Germline V gene lookup returns CDR1 MNHEY and CDR2 SVGAGI. Trimming pared 10 bases from V and 6 bases from J, leaving 13 bases between. The CDR3 DNA follows: TGTGCCACCGGGGTGGGTTCTCAGCCCCAGCATTTT. Amino acids: CATGVGSQPQHF.